This T cell receptor (beta chain) was observed in a study of identical twins. This CDR3 is 13 amino acids long. The V gene lost 0 bases and the J gene lost 2 bases, with 5 bases spanning the gap. Per germline, CDR1 MNHNS and CDR2 SASEGT. TCRdb passed the 5' RACE reads through MiXCR, listing each CDR3 protein once. The sample holds 450,000 or so distinct CDR3 sequences, around 24% seen once. These data were likewise used in another study, on T cells expressing NK-cell markers.

The clonotype was recovered from a woman in her late teens or twenties in good health. V usage is TRBV6-1 and J usage is TRBJ2-7; no clear D. Source material: CD4+ T cells sorted from blood. Written as DNA, the CDR3 is TGTGCCAGCAGTGAAGCAGGCACCTACGAGCAGTACTTC. The encoded protein is CASSEAGTYEQYF.